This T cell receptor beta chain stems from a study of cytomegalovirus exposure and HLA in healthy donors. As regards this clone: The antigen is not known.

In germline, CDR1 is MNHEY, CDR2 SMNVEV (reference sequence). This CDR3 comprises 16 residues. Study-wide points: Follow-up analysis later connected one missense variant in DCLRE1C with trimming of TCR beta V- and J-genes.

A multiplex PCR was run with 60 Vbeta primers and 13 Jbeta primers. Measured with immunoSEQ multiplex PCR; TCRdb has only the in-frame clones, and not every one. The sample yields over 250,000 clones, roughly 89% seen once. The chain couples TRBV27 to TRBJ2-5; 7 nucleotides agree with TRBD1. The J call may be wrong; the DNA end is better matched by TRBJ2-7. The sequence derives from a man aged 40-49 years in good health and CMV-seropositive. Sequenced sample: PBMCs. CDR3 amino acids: CASSLSLGTVRYEQYF. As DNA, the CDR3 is TGTGCCAGCAGTTTATCGCTCGGGACAGTGCGTTACGAGCAGTACTTC.